These 32 T cell receptor beta chains share one sample of origin, sequenced in a study of cytomegalovirus exposure and HLA in healthy donors. The PCR ran on 60 Vbeta and 13 Jbeta primers. Repertoires were generated with immunoSEQ multiplex PCR, while TCRdb's copy carries only in-frame clones and drops some. In the table there are 150,000 to 200,000 clones, just under 80% of which are singletons. Sample: PBMCs. All receptors derive from a woman in her forties or fifties in good health and CMV-seropositive.

A few counts support this clone. The rearrangement joins TRBV5-1 to TRBJ2-1; unclear D gene. The germline V gene encodes CDR1 SGHRS and CDR2 YFSETQ. Trimming removed 0 bases at V and 4 bases at J, with 11 bases between. The CDR3 is 15 residues long. This chain's CDR3 is CASSLAYSTYNEQFF. The CDR3, as DNA: TGCGCCAGCAGCTTGGCCTACAGTACTTACAATGAGCAGTTCTTC.

The sample holds a few counts of this clone. The rearrangement joins TRBV5-6 to TRBJ1-2; 12 bases match TRBD1. The germline V gene has CDR1 SGHDT and CDR2 YYEEEE. J was trimmed by 3 bases and V by 6 bases; bases with no gene match: 6. This CDR3 comprises 15 residues. CDR3 loop: CASTGTGGAYYGYTF. For the CDR3, the DNA is TGTGCCAGCACCGGGACAGGGGGCGCTTACTATGGCTACACCTTC. The variable domain in full, with the rest retrieved from reference TRBV5-6 and TRBJ1-2, is DAGVTQSPTHLIKTRGQQVTLRCSPKSGHDTVSWYQQALGQGPQFIFQYYEEEERQRGNFPDRFSGHQFPNYSSELNVNALLLGDSALYLCASTGTGGAYYGYTFGSGTRLTVV.

This clone was seen just once. The V and J genes are TRBV29-1 and TRBJ2-2, with 8 nucleotides matching TRBD1. CDR1 and CDR2 from the germline V gene are SQVTM and ANQGSEA. Trimming removed 6 bases from V and 5 bases from J; junction bases left unmatched: 5. The CDR3 is 13 residues long. DNA for the CDR3: TGCAGCGTGCAGGGGGCGAGAACCGGGGAGCTGTTTTTT. Translation: CSVQGARTGELFF.

J is TRBJ2-5 and V is TRBV6-6, with 7 bases fitting TRBD1. Germline V gene data show CDR1 as MNHNY and CDR2 as SVGAGI (reference sequence). The CDR3 totals 16 residues. With V trimmed by 2 bases and J by 4 bases, 10 bases remained unmatched. The CDR3 DNA reads TGTGCCAGCAGTTACCCAGAGACAGGGTATACAGAGACCCAGTACTTC. Its translation: CASSYPETGYTETQYF.

This clone was detected once. The chain is built from TRBV12-1 and TRBJ2-3; TRBD2, the table's D call, lacks a check against the DNA. TRBV12-1 is an annotated pseudogene. The CDR3 covers 18 residues. The CDR3 loop reads CASRGGLAGARGTDTQYF. The CDR3 DNA follows: TGTGCCAGCAGAGGGGGGCTAGCGGGGGCCCGAGGCACAGATACGCAGTATTTT.

V is TRBV7-9 and J is TRBJ1-5; D perhaps matches TRBD1 (6 bases). V was cut by 5 bases and J by 4 bases, with 9 bases left in between. This CDR3 region has 13 residues. Germline V gene data show CDR1 as SEHNR and CDR2 as FQNEAQ (reference sequence). CDR3 nucleotides: TGTGCCAGCAGCCTACAGGGAAATCAGCCCCAGCATTTT. Translation gives CASSLQGNQPQHF.

The V call is TRBV5-1, the J call TRBJ2-7, with D possibly TRBD2 on 5 matching bases. The V end lost 1 base, the J end lost 4 bases, and 12 bases lay between the germline ends. CDR1 and CDR2 (germline): SGHRS, YFSETQ. CDR3 length equals 14 residues. CDR3 coding DNA: TGCGCCAGCAGCTTGACGGGGAGCACGTACGAGCAGTACTTC. Translated, it gives CASSLTGSTYEQYF.

This clone appeared once. The chain couples TRBV15 to TRBJ2-7; no definite D call. V gave up 0 bases and J gave up 1 base, with 4 bases separating them. Germline assignment: CDR1 LNHNV and CDR2 YYDKDF (reference sequence). This CDR3 comprises 13 residues. Here the CDR3 DNA reads TGTGCCACCAGCAGAGACGAGTCCTACGAGCAGTACTTC. Translation gives CATSRDESYEQYF.

This chain joins TRBV7-3 and TRBJ2-3, with 9 nucleotides matching TRBD2. Germline V gives CDR1 SGHTA, CDR2 FQGTGA. The CDR3 loop spans 19 amino acids. V lost 2 bases and J lost 1; bases outside the gene matches: 13. Here the CDR3 DNA reads TGTGCCAGCAGCTTAGTGGCTAGCGGGATGAAGTTGGGCACAGATACGCAGTATTTT. Protein: CASSLVASGMKLGTDTQYF.

Of note for this clone: The same CDR3 is also encoded by other DNA sequences in this sample. The V gene is TRBV13, the J gene TRBJ2-2; D may be TRBD2 (5 bases). CDR1 is PRHDT, CDR2 FYEKMQ, per germline (reference sequence). The CDR3 contains 17 residues. The ends were cut back, 0 bases at V and 0 bases at J, with 11 bases in the middle. The CDR3: CASSLGRGFTNTGELFF. In nucleotides, the CDR3 is TGTGCCAGCAGCTTAGGCCGAGGGTTCACGAACACCGGGGAGCTGTTTTTT.

J is TRBJ2-2 and V is TRBV5-5; D may be TRBD1 (6 bases). Between the trimmed V and J ends, which lost 4 bases and 6 bases, there was a span of 13 bases. The germline V gene encodes CDR1 SGHKS and CDR2 YYEKEE (reference sequence). This CDR3 has 14 amino acids. The CDR3 loop reads CASSGGSVAGELFF. As DNA, the CDR3 is TGTGCCAGCAGCGGGGGCTCGGTGGCCGGGGAGCTGTTTTTT.

The chain is built from TRBV7-6 and TRBJ2-7; 7 positions agree with TRBD2. Looked up from germline, CDR1 is SGHVS and CDR2 is FNYEAQ. J gave up 6 bases and V 0 bases, and 2 bases lay outside the gene matches. CDR3 length: 13 amino acids. The CDR3 reads CASSLARGSEQYF. The DNA for the CDR3 is TGTGCCAGCAGCTTAGCGCGGGGGAGCGAGCAGTACTTC.

The gene calls are TRBV7-3 and TRBJ2-1, with TRBD1 matching over 7 bases. The CDR3 is 13 amino acids. Germline V gives CDR1 SGHTA, CDR2 FQGTGA. V trimming: 2 bases; J trimming: 10 bases; junction bases outside the gene matches: 5. CDR3 residues: CASSLGMDREQFF. The DNA of the CDR3 is TGTGCCAGCAGCTTAGGGATGGACAGGGAGCAGTTCTTC.

The genes are TRBV30 and TRBJ2-5; TRBD2 matches 8 bases. J lost 6 bases, V lost 4 bases, and 16 bases had no gene match. CDR1 GTSNPN and CDR2 SVGIG come from the germline V gene (reference sequence). The CDR3 spans 16 residues. The CDR3 here is CAWNPRRNGGAQTQYF. In DNA form, the CDR3 reads TGTGCCTGGAACCCACGAAGGAACGGGGGGGCACAGACCCAGTACTTC.

The chain carries TRBV4-2 and TRBJ1-1, with 9 bases matching TRBD1. The CDR3 covers 18 residues. Germline V gene lookup returns CDR1 LGHNA and CDR2 YNFKEQ. J was trimmed by 0 bases and V by 0 bases; bases with no gene match: 8. This CDR3 reads CASSQDKGQGFMNTEAFF. The CDR3 coding sequence is TGTGCCAGCAGCCAAGATAAGGGACAGGGTTTCATGAACACTGAAGCTTTCTTT.

This clone was recorded a few times. The DNA for the CDR3 is TGTGCCAGCAGAGTAGCGGGGGGGTCATACTACGAGCAGTACTTC. It translates to CASRVAGGSYYEQYF. The J gene is TRBJ2-7, the V gene TRBV27; TRBD2 agrees at 11 bases. The germline V gene encodes CDR1 MNHEY and CDR2 SMNVEV (reference sequence). The CDR3 sequence is 15 residues long. Trimming removed 6 bases from V and 3 bases from J; junction bases left unmatched: 7.

This rearrangement joins TRBV11-1 to TRBJ1-2, with 10 positions matching TRBD1. J lost 6 bases, V lost 5 bases, and 3 bases had no gene match. CDR3 length: 13 residues. Looked up from germline, CDR1 is SGHAT and CDR2 is FQDESV (reference sequence). CDR3 protein: CASSQGTGDGYTF. In DNA, the CDR3 is TGTGCCAGCAGCCAGGGGACAGGGGATGGCTACACCTTC.

The V call is TRBV25-1, the J call TRBJ1-6; the match to TRBD1 covers 9 bases. The germline V gene has CDR1 MGHDK and CDR2 SYGVNS. V shed 1 base and J 9 bases; nucleotides not matched to a gene: 4. CDR3 length: 15 amino acids. CDR3 residues: CASSESNRGLSPLHF. Here the CDR3 DNA reads TGTGCCAGCAGTGAATCCAACAGGGGGCTTTCACCCCTCCACTTT.

The V call is TRBV5-1, the J call TRBJ1-1, with D tentatively TRBD1 (6 bases). The CDR3 runs 15 residues. Trimming removed 2 bases from V and 3 bases from J, with 14 bases in between. Germline V lookup: CDR1 SGHRS, CDR2 YFSETQ. The CDR3 nucleotides are TGCGCCAGCAGCTTTTCGACAGGTGGGGACACTGAAGCTTTCTTT. Translated: CASSFSTGGDTEAFF.

The rearrangement uses TRBV2 and TRBJ1-5; tentative D call: TRBD1 (5 bases). Trimming pared 6 bases from V and 2 bases from J, leaving 14 bases between. This CDR3 region has 15 residues. CDR1 and CDR2 (germline): SNHLY, FYNNEI. CDR3 protein: CASSKEGTGNQPQHF. CDR3 sequence (DNA): TGTGCCAGCAGCAAGGAGGGGACGGGCAATCAGCCCCAGCATTTT.

The chain couples TRBV5-6 to TRBJ1-1; D is uncertain. Trimming took 3 bases from V and 4 from J, leaving 10 bases between them. The V gene's germline CDR1 is SGHDT and CDR2 YYEEEE. The CDR3 is made up of 13 amino acids. CDR3 sequence: CASSSHGGTEAFF. The CDR3 nucleotides are TGTGCCAGCAGCTCTCATGGAGGCACTGAAGCTTTCTTT.

The CDR3 sequence is CASSPVGAGGYTF. The CDR3 DNA follows: TGTGCCAGCAGCCCAGTAGGGGCAGGAGGCTACACCTTC. V usage is TRBV7-2 and J usage is TRBJ1-2, with D tentatively TRBD1 (5 bases). Looked up from germline, CDR1 is SGHTA and CDR2 is FQGNSA. The CDR3 has 13 amino acids. Trimming cost V 5 bases and J 8 bases, with 15 bases left between them.

The CDR3 DNA reads TGCGCCAGCAGCCAACTACAGGGCGGGGGGGCAGATACGCAGTATTTT. Translated, it gives CASSQLQGGGADTQYF. The gene calls are TRBV4-1 and TRBJ2-3; 9 bases map to TRBD2. The CDR3 runs to 16 residues. With 2 bases clipped from V and 4 bases from J, the junction kept 7 bases outside the gene matches. Germline V gene lookup returns CDR1 MGHRA and CDR2 YSYEKL.

This chain joins TRBV11-2 and TRBJ2-7; D ambiguous. The CDR3 runs to 13 residues. Germline assignment: CDR1 SGHAT and CDR2 FQNNGV. Trimming stripped 2 bases from V and 3 bases from J, with 8 bases between. CDR3 DNA: TGTGCCAGCAGCTTATTACACCTCTACGAGCAGTACTTC. As protein: CASSLLHLYEQYF.

The V gene is TRBV5-4, the J gene TRBJ2-1, with D unresolved. The ends were cut back, 0 bases at V and 5 bases at J, with 12 bases in the middle. The CDR3 is made up of 15 amino acids. Per germline, CDR1 SGHNT and CDR2 YYREEE (reference sequence). For the CDR3, the DNA is TGTGCCAGCAGCTTGGCCACAGTGGTGGACAATGAGCAGTTCTTC. It codes for CASSLATVVDNEQFF. Drawing the rest from reference TRBV5-4 and TRBJ2-1, the complete variable domain is ETGVTQSPTHLIKTRGQQVTLRCSSQSGHNTVSWYQQALGQGPQFIFQYYREEENGRGNFPPRFSGLQFPNYSSELNVNALELDDSALYLCASSLATVVDNEQFFGPGTRLTVL.

In this sample, this clone turned up once. The chain combines TRBV2 with TRBJ1-6, with D possibly TRBD1 on 5 matching bases. Trimming pared 4 bases from V and 5 bases from J, leaving 15 bases between. Germline-derived CDR1 and CDR2 are SNHLY and FYNNEI. CDR3 length: 16 amino acids. The CDR3 region has the DNA TGTGCCAGCAGTGGCGGACGGACAAATCATAATTCACCCCTCCACTTT. It codes for CASSGGRTNHNSPLHF.

The genes are TRBV6-5 and TRBJ2-7, with D possibly matching TRBD1 (5 bases). Trimming removed 6 bases from V and 5 bases from J, with 17 bases in between. CDR3 length equals 14 residues. Germline CDR1 MNHEY, CDR2 SVGAGI. CDR3 amino acids: CASRTGSWGNEQYF. CDR3 nucleotides: TGTGCCAGCAGGACCGGGTCCTGGGGCAACGAGCAGTACTTC.

The chain uses TRBV4-1 and TRBJ2-7; 7 bases fit TRBD1. Germline V gene data show CDR1 as MGHRA and CDR2 as YSYEKL. This CDR3 has 17 residues. V lost 0 bases to trimming and J lost 6 bases; unmatched junction nucleotides: 14. Here the CDR3 reads CASSQDDRAAPSGEQYF. The CDR3 DNA is TGCGCCAGCAGCCAAGATGACAGGGCGGCACCCTCGGGCGAGCAGTACTTC.

This clone was counted between two and nine times. V is TRBV5-5 and J is TRBJ2-7; TRBD2 is a possible D gene (6 bases). This CDR3 is 15 amino acids long. Germline CDR1 reads SGHKS; CDR2 reads YYEKEE (reference sequence). V dropped 0 bases and J dropped 2 bases, with 12 bases sitting between them. This chain's CDR3 is CASSLGRGSPYEQYF. The CDR3 bases are TGTGCCAGCAGCTTGGGACGGGGGTCCCCCTACGAGCAGTACTTC.

This chain uses TRBV4-1 with TRBJ2-1, with 14 bases that match TRBD2. The trim removed 3 bases at V and 4 bases at J, leaving 14 bases unmatched. Germline V lookup: CDR1 MGHRA, CDR2 YSYEKL. This CDR3 has 20 residues. The CDR3, as DNA: TGCGCCAGCAGCCAGAAACCTGGACCGGGACTAGCGGGGGCTTACAATGAGCAGTTCTTC. Residues: CASSQKPGPGLAGAYNEQFF.

The chain has TRBV4-1 and TRBJ2-1, with 7 bases that match TRBD2. The germline V gene encodes CDR1 MGHRA and CDR2 YSYEKL. The CDR3 contains 14 residues. Trimming at V came to 1 base and at J to 10 bases, leaving 7 bases not matched to a gene. CDR3 region: CASSQGVRGREQFF. The CDR3 nucleotides are TGCGCCAGCAGCCAAGGGGTCCGCGGGAGAGAGCAGTTCTTC.

The V gene is TRBV30, the J gene TRBJ1-2; TRBD1 is a possible D gene (5 bases). Trimming removed 3 bases from V and 5 bases from J, with 19 bases in between. Germline loops: CDR1 GTSNPN, CDR2 SVGIG (reference sequence). CDR3 length: 15 amino acids. This CDR3 is CAWRKPGLGGYGYTF. The CDR3 DNA is TGTGCCTGGAGAAAGCCGGGACTTGGAGGGTATGGCTACACCTTC.